The T cell receptor beta chain described here comes from a study of T cell responses to AZD1222 COVID-19 vaccine. Whole-study findings and limits: With two AZD1222 doses given, Spike-specific TCR breadth and depth both rose. Seropositive status at baseline applied to only 6 or 7 AZD1222 recipients. CD4 TCRs associated with vaccination spanned spike, dominating at 160-218 and 743-854.

Remarks on this clone: Its antigen is still unknown.

V lost 1 base to trimming and J lost 3 bases, with 8 bases between them. The CDR3 consists of 15 residues. In germline, CDR1 is SGDLS, CDR2 YYNGEE. The repertoire was sequenced with immunoSEQ multiplex PCR; TCRdb's copy has only in-frame clones and lacks some. The sample yields 120,000 to 150,000 clones, about 93% seen once. This TCR came from an adult in good health. The chain joins TRBV9 to TRBJ2-6; TRBD2 might be the D (6 bases). Sequencing was performed on peripheral blood, taken on day 0 of MenACWY control vaccination. The CDR3 region is CASSVYGGGANVLTF. The DNA of the CDR3 is TGTGCCAGCAGCGTATACGGGGGTGGGGCCAACGTCCTGACTTTC. Full variable domain (outside the CDR3, taken from reference TRBV9 and TRBJ2-6): DSGVTQTPKHLITATGQRVTLRCSPRSGDLSVYWYQQSLDQGLQFLIQYYNGEERAKGNILERFSAQQFPDLHSELNLSSLELGDSALYFCASSVYGGGANVLTFGAGSRLTVL.